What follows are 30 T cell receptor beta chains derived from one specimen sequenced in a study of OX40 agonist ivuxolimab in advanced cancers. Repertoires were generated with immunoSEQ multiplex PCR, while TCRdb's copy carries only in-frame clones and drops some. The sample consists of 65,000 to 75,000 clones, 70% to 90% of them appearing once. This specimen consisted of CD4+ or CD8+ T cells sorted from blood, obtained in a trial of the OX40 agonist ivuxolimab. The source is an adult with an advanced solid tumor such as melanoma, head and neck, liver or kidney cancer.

The CDR3 DNA follows: TGTGCTAGTGGTTTGCACAGTAACTATGGCTACACCTTC. Its protein product is CASGLHSNYGYTF. The chain is built from TRBV12-5 and TRBJ1-2, with D unclear. CDR1 and CDR2 (germline): LGHNT, FRNRAP. Between the trimmed V and J ends, which lost 2 bases and 1 base, there was a span of 5 bases. The CDR3 is made up of 13 amino acids. The whole variable domain, remainder taken from reference TRBV12-5 and TRBJ1-2, is DARVTQTPRHKVTEMGQEVTMRCQPILGHNTVFWYRQTMMQGLELLAYFRNRAPLDDSGMPKDRFSAEMPDATLATLKIQPSEPRDSAVYFCASGLHSNYGYTFGSGTRLTVV.

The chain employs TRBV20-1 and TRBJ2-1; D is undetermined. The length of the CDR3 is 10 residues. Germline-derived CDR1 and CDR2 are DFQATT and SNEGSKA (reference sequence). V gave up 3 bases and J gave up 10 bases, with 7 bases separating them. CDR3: CSARWTEQFF. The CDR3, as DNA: TGCAGTGCTAGGTGGACCGAGCAGTTCTTC.

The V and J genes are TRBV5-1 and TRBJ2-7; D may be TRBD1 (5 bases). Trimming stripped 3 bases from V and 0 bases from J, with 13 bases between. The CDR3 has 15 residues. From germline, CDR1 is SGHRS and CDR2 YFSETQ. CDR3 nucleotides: TGCGCCAGCAGCTATGACAGTGGGCCCTCCTACGAGCAGTACTTC. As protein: CASSYDSGPSYEQYF.

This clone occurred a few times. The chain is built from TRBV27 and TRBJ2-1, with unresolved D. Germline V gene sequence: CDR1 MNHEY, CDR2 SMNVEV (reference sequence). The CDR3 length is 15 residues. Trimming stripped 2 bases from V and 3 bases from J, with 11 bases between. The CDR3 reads CASSLAPRGYNEQFF. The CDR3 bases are TGTGCCAGCAGTTTAGCCCCCCGCGGCTACAATGAGCAGTTCTTC.

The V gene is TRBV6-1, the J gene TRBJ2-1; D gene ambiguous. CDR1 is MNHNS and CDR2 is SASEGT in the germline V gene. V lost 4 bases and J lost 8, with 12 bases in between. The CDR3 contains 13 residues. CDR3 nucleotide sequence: TGTGCCAGCAGTGTTGACGTCCCTGATGAGCAGTTCTTC. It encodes CASSVDVPDEQFF.

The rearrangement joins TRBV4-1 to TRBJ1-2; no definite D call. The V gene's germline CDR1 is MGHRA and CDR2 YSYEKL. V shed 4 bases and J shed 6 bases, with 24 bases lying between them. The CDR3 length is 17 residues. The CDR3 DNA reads TGCGCCAGCAGCCGCAATCAAGACGGACCGTCGGCTGATGGCTACACCTTC. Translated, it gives CASSRNQDGPSADGYTF.

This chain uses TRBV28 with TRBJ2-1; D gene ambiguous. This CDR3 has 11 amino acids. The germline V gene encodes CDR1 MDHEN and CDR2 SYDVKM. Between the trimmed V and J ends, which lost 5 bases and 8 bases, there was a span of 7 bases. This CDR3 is CASSVLDEQFF. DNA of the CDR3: TGTGCCAGCAGTGTCCTTGATGAGCAGTTCTTC.

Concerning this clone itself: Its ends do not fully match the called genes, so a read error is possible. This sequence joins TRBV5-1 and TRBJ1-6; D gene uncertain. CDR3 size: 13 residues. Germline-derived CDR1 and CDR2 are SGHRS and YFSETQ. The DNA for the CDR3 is TGTGCCAGCAGCTTGGATCAGAATTCACCCCTCCACTTT. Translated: CASSLDQNSPLHF.

The DNA of the CDR3 is TGTGCCAGCAGCTTAAGGTTGAGGGACGCCGGGCCAGGCGAGCAGTACTTC. Amino acids: CASSLRLRDAGPGEQYF. The genes are TRBV11-1 and TRBJ2-7; D may be TRBD1 or TRBD2 (5 bases each). CDR3 length: 17 amino acids. Germline V gives CDR1 SGHAT, CDR2 FQDESV (reference sequence). The V end was cut by 2 bases, the J end by 6 bases, with 23 bases between.

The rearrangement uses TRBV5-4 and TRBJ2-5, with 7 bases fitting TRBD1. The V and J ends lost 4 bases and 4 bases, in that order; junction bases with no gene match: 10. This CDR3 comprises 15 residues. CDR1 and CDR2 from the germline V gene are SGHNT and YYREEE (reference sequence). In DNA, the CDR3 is TGTGCCAGCAGCCCAAGGACAGGTTCAGGAGAGACCCAGTACTTC. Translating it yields CASSPRTGSGETQYF.

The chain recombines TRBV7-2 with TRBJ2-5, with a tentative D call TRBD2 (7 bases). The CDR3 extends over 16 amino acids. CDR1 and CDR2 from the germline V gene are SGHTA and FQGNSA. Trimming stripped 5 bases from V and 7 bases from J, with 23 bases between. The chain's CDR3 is CASSPQAGAVQGTQYF. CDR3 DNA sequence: TGTGCCAGCAGCCCCCAGGCGGGGGCCGTCCAGGGGACCCAGTACTTC.

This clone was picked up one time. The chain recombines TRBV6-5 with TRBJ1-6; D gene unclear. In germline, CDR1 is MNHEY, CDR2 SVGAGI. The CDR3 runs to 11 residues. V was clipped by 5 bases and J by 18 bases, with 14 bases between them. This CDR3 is CASSERLRYHF. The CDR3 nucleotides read TGTGCCAGCAGTGAAAGGCTTAGATACCACTTT.

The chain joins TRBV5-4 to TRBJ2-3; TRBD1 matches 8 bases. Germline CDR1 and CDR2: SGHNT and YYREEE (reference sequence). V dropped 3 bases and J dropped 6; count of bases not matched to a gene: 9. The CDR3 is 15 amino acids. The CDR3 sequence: CASSSQTGAIDTQYF. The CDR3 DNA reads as TGTGCCAGCAGCTCCCAGACAGGGGCCATTGATACGCAGTATTTT.

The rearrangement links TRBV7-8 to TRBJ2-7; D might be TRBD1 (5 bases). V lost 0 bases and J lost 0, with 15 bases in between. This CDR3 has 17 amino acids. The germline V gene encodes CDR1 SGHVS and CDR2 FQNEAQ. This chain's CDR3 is CASSLAMGPQGSYEQYF. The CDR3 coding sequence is TGTGCCAGCAGCTTAGCAATGGGGCCTCAAGGCTCCTACGAGCAGTACTTC.

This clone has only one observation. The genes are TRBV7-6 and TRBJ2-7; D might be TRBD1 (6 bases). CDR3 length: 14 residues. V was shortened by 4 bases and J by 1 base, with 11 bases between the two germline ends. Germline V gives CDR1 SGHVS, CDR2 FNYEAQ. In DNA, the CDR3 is TGTGCCAGCAGCTCACAGGGCGGATCCTACGAGCAGTACTTC. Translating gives CASSSQGGSYEQYF.

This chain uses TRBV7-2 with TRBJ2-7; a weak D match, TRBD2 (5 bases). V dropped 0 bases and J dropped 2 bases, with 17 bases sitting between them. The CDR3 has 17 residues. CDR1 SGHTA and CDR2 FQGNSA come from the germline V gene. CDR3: CASSLASRAPATYEQYF. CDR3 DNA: TGTGCCAGCAGCTTAGCGTCGCGGGCCCCAGCCACCTACGAGCAGTACTTC.

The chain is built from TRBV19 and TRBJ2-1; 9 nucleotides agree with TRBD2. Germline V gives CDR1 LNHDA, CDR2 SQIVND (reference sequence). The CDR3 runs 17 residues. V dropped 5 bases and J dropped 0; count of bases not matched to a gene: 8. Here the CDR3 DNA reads TGTGCCAGTAGTCTCCGGACTAGCGCCTCCTCCTACAATGAGCAGTTCTTC. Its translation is CASSLRTSASSYNEQFF.

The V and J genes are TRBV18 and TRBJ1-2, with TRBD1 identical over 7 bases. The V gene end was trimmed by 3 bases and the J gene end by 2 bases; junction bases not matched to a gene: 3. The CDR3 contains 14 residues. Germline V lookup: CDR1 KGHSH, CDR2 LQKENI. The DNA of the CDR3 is TGTGCCAGCTCACCGGCAGGGGGAAACTATGGCTACACCTTC. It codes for CASSPAGGNYGYTF. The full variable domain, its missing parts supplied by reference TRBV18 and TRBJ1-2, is NAGVMQNPRHLVRRRGQEARLRCSPMKGHSHVYWYRQLPEEGLKFMVYLQKENIIDESGMPKERFSAEFPKEGPSILRIQQVVRGDSAAYFCASSPAGGNYGYTFGSGTRLTVV.

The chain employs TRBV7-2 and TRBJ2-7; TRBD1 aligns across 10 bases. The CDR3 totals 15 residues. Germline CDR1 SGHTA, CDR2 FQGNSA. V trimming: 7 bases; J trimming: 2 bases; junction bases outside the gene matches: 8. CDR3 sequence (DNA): TGTGCCAGCAAAATTACCGGGACAGGGGCCTACGAGCAGTACTTC. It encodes CASKITGTGAYEQYF.

CDR3 residues: CSVAGTDSGYTF. In DNA form, the CDR3 reads TGCAGCGTTGCGGGGACGGACAGCGGGTACACCTTC. The V and J genes are TRBV29-1 and TRBJ1-2, with D perhaps TRBD1 (6 bases). Per germline, CDR1 SQVTM and CDR2 ANQGSEA. Trimming stripped 4 bases from V and 11 bases from J, with 17 bases between. The CDR3 consists of 12 residues.

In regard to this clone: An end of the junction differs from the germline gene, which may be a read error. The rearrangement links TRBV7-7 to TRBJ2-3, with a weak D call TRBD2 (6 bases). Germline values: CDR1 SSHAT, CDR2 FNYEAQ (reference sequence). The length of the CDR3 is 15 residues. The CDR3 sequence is CASSLTGVGTDTQYF. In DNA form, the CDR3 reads TGTGCTAGCAGCCTAACGGGAGTTGGCACAGATACGCAGTATTTT.

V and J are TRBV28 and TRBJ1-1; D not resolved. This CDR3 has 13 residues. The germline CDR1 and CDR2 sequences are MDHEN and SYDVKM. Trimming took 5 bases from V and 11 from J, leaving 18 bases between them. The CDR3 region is CASSPPGVGWAFF. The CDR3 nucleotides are TGTGCCAGCAGTCCCCCCGGGGTGGGTTGGGCTTTCTTT.

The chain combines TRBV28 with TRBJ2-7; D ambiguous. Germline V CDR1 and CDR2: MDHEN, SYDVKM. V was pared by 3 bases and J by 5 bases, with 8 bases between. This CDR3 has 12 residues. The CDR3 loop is CASSFTSDEQYF. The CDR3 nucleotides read TGTGCCAGCAGTTTTACGTCGGACGAGCAGTACTTC.

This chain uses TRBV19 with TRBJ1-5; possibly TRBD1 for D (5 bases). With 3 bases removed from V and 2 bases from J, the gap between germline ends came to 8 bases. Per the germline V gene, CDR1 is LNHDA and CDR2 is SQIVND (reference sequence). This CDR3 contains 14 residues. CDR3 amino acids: CASSIAGGNQPQHF. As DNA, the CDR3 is TGTGCCAGTAGTATTGCGGGGGGCAATCAGCCCCAGCATTTT.

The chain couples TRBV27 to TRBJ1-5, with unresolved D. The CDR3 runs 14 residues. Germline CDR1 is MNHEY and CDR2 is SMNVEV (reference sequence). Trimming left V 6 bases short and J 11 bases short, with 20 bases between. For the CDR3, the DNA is TGTGCCAGCAGCCCAGACCCGTCAACCGCGGCCCAGCATTTT. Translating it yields CASSPDPSTAAQHF.

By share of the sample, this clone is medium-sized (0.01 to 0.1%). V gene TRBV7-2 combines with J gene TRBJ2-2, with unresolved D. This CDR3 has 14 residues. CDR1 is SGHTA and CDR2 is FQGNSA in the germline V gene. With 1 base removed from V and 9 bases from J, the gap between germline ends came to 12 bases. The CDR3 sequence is CASSLGAQRRELFF. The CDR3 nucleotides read TGTGCCAGCAGCTTAGGGGCTCAACGCCGGGAGCTGTTTTTT. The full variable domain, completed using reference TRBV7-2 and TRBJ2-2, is GAGVSQSPSNKVTEKGKDVELRCDPISGHTALYWYRQSLGQGLEFLIYFQGNSAPDKSGLPSDRFSAERTGGSVSTLTIQRTQQEDSAVYLCASSLGAQRRELFFGEGSRLTVL.

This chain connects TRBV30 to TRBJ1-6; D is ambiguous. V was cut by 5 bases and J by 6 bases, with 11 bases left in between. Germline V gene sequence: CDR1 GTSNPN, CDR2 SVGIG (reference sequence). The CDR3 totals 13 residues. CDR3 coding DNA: TGTGCCTGGGGCCGGCAGTTTAATTCACCCCTCCACTTT. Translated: CAWGRQFNSPLHF.

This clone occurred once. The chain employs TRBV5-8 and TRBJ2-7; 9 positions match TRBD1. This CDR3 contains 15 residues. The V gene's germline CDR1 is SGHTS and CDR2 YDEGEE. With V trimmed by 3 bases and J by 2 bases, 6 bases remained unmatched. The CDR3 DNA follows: TGTGCCAGCAGCTGGGGGGGACAGGGAGCCTACGAGCAGTACTTC. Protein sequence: CASSWGGQGAYEQYF.

The DNA for the CDR3 is TGTGCCAGCAGCCCACGGGCTCTACGCGGCACTGAAGCTTTCTTT. It codes for CASSPRALRGTEAFF. This rearrangement joins TRBV7-2 to TRBJ1-1; D is undetermined. Trimming cost V 5 bases and J 4 bases, with 17 bases left between them. CDR1 is SGHTA, CDR2 FQGNSA, per germline. This CDR3 is built from 15 residues.

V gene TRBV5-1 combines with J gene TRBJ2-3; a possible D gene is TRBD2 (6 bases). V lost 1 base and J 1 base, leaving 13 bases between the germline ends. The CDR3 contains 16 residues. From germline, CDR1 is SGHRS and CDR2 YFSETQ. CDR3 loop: CASSLQEASGTDTQYF. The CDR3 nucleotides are TGCGCCAGCAGCTTGCAGGAGGCTAGCGGCACAGATACGCAGTATTTT.